This T cell receptor beta chain was obtained from a study of T-cell memory formation after mild COVID-19. Overall study findings and caveats: CD4+ contracting clones were found mainly in CM and EM, and CD8+ ones in EMRA.

On this clonotype itself: What it recognizes is unknown. One end of the junction does not line up with germline, which may come from a read error.

One entry per CDR3 protein results from TCRdb running MiXCR on the 5' RACE reads. The table has 98,000 or so distinct CDR3 sequences, 18% seen once. The sample comprised PBMCs or a T cell subset sorted from them (not recorded which). This clonotype was obtained from a man aged 18-30 years who had mild COVID-19 (a few samples of this study predate the infection). Cell type and time point are not known.

CDR3 in DNA: TGTGCCACCATCAGAGCGAGGGAGACCCAGTACTTC. Amino acids: CATIRARETQYF. The genes are TRBV15 and TRBJ2-5; D gene unclear. The CDR3 is 12 residues long. CDR1 is LNHNV, CDR2 YYDKDF, per germline (reference sequence).